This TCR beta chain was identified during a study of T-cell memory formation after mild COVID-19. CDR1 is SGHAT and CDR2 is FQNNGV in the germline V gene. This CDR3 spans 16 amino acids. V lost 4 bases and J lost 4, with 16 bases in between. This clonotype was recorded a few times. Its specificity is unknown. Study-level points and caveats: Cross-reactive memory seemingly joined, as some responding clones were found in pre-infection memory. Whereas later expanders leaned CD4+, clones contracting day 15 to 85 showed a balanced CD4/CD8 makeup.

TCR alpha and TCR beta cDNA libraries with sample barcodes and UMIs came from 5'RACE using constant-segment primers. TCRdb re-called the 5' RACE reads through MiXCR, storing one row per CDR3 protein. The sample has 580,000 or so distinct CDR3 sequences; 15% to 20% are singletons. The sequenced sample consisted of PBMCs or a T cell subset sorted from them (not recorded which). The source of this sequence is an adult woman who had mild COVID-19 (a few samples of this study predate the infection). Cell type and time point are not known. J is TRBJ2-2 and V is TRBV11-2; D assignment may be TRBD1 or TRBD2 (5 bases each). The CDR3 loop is CASSYSGTLVTGELFF. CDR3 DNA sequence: TGTGCCAGCAGCTATTCCGGGACCCTGGTCACCGGGGAGCTGTTTTTT. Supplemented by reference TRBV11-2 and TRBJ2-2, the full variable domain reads EAGVAQSPRYKIIEKRQSVAFWCNPISGHATLYWYQQILGQGPKLLIQFQNNGVVDDSQLPKDRFSAERLKGVDSTLKIQPAKLEDSAVYLCASSYSGTLVTGELFFGEGSRLTVL.